This TCR beta chain was sequenced for a study of CD8 T cells in Susac syndrome. This clonotype has more than one count but fewer than ten. Losses at the gene ends were 5 bases for V and 3 bases for J; bases not matched to a gene: 7. The CDR3 loop spans 14 amino acids. Germline V CDR1 and CDR2: SEHNR, FQNEAQ (reference sequence). When the RNA was reverse transcribed, random hexamers were used with an input of about 0.5 to 1 ug. MiXCR was run by TCRdb on the immunoSEQ multiplex PCR reads, yielding one entry per CDR3 protein. Among about 150,000 distinct CDR3 sequences listed, 95% were seen once. Sequences were obtained from CD4+ T cells from PBMCs. This rearrangement joins TRBV7-9 to TRBJ2-7; 7 bases line up with TRBD2. The clonotype was recovered from a human donor with Susac syndrome. CDR3 protein: CASSPGGFGYEQYF. For the CDR3, the DNA is TGTGCCAGCAGCCCCGGGGGGTTCGGCTACGAGCAGTACTTC. Using reference TRBV7-9 and TRBJ2-7 for the parts outside the CDR3, the full variable domain is DTGVSQNPRHKITKRGQNVTFRCDPISEHNRLYWYRQTLGQGPEFLTYFQNEAQLEKSRLLSDRFSAERPKGSFSTLEIQRTEQGDSAMYLCASSPGGFGYEQYFGPGTRLTVT.